This T cell receptor beta chain was identified in a study of T cell responses to AZD1222 COVID-19 vaccine. Data came from immunoSEQ multiplex PCR; TCRdb stores just in-frame clones and leaves some out. Its clone listing holds 150,000 or so clones. After removal of 7 bases from V and 3 bases from J, the junction contained 6 bases not matched to a gene. Germline V gene lookup returns CDR1 SNHLY and CDR2 FYNNEI. CDR3 length equals 14 residues. General study points: A rise in Spike-specific TCR breadth and depth followed two AZD1222 doses. Per reports, nearly half of all spike-specific TCRs target regions that are unmutated in variants.

Regarding this clone: The target antigen is unknown.

This sequence originates from an adult in good health. The sample was peripheral blood. V gene TRBV2 combines with J gene TRBJ2-7; 10 positions match TRBD1. DNA of the CDR3: TGTGCCAGCAAAGAGACAGGGGGCCTCTACGAGCAGTACTTC. Translating gives CASKETGGLYEQYF.